This entry features one T cell receptor beta chain sequence. Repertoires were generated with immunoSEQ multiplex PCR, while TCRdb's copy carries only in-frame clones and drops some. This sample yields 15,000 or so clones, of which nearly 80% are seen a single time; roughly a fifth belongs to the top ten. From germline, CDR1 is LGHNA and CDR2 YSLEER. V was pared by 4 bases and J by 4 bases, with 4 bases of the junction left unmatched. The length of the CDR3 is 15 residues. This record belongs to a study of somatic mutations in cytotoxic T cells in rheumatoid arthritis. This sequence originates from an adult with rheumatoid arthritis. The specimen was CD8+ T cells sorted from blood. The chain links TRBV4-3 to TRBJ2-2; 9 positions agree with TRBD2. The CDR3 DNA reads as TGCGCCAGCAGCCCGGGACTAGCTGGCACCGGGGAGCTGTTTTTT. This codes for CASSPGLAGTGELFF.